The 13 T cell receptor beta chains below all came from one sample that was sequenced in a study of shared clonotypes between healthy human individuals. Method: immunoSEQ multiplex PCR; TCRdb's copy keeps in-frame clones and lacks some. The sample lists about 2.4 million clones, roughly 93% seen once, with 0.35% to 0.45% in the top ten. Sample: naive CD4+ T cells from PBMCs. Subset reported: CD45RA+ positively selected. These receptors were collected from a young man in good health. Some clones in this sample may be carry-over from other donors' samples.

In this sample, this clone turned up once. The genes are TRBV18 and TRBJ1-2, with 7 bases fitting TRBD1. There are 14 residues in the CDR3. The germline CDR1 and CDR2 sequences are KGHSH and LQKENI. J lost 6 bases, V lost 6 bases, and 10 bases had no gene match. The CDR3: CASSDGQVQNGYTF. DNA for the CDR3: TGTGCCAGCTCTGACGGACAGGTACAAAATGGCTACACCTTC.

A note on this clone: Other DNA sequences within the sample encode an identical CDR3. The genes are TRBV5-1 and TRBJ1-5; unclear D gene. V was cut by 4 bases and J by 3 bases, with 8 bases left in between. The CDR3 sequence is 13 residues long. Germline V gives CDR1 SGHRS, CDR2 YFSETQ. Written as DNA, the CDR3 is TGCGCCAGCAGCCCGGGTGACAATCAGCCCCAGCATTTT. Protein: CASSPGDNQPQHF. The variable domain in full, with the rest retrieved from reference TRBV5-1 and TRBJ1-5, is KAGVTQTPRYLIKTRGQQVTLSCSPISGHRSVSWYQQTPGQGLQFLFEYFSETQRNKGNFPGRFSGRQFSNSRSEMNVSTLELGDSALYLCASSPGDNQPQHFGDGTRLSIL.

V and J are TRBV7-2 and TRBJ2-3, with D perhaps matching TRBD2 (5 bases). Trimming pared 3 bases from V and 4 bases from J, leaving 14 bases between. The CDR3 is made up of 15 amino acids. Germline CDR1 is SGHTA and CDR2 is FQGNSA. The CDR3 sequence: CASSFDFTRADTQYF. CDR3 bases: TGTGCCAGCAGCTTTGACTTCACGAGGGCAGATACGCAGTATTTT.

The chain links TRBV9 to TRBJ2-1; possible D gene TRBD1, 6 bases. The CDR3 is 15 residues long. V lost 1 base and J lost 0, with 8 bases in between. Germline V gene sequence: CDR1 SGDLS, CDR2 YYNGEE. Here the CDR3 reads CASSVTGLSYNEQFF. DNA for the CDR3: TGTGCCAGCAGCGTAACAGGGCTCTCCTACAATGAGCAGTTCTTC.

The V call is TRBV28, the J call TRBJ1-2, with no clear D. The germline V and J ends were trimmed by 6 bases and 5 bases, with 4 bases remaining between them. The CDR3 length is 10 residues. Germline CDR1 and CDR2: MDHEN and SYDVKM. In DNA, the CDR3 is TGTGCCAGCAGGAGATATGGCTACACCTTC. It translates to CASRRYGYTF.

The CDR3 region is CASSMPWDEQFF. Here the CDR3 DNA reads TGTGCCAGTAGTATGCCGTGGGATGAGCAGTTCTTC. V and J are TRBV19 and TRBJ2-1; D is undetermined. Germline CDR1 is LNHDA and CDR2 is SQIVND (reference sequence). The ends were cut back, 3 bases at V and 8 bases at J, with 8 bases in the middle. The CDR3 length is 12 residues.

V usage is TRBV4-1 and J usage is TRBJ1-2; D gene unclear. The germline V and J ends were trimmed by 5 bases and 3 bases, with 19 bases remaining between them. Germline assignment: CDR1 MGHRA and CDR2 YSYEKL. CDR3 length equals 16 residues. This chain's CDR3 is CASSSAQSRRDYGYTF. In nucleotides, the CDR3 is TGCGCCAGCAGCTCGGCCCAGTCCCGGAGGGACTATGGCTACACCTTC.

CDR3 amino acids: CASSATGGTQNTEAFF. For the CDR3, the DNA is TGCGCCAGCAGCGCGACAGGGGGCACCCAGAACACTGAAGCTTTCTTT. The rearrangement links TRBV5-1 to TRBJ1-1; 10 bases map to TRBD1. Trimming removed 4 bases from V and 1 base from J; junction bases left unmatched: 7. The germline CDR1 and CDR2 sequences are SGHRS and YFSETQ. The CDR3 is 16 amino acids.

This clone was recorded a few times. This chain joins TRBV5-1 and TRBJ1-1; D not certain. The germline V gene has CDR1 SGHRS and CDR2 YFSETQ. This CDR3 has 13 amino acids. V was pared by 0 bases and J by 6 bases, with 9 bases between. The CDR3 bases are TGCGCCAGCAGCTTGGTGTTGGGGTCTGAAGCTTTCTTT. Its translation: CASSLVLGSEAFF.

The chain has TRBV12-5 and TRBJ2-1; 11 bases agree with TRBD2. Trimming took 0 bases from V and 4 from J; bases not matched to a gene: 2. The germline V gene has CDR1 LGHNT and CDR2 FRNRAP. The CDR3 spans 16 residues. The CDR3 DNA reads TGTGCTAGTGGTTTGGTAACTAGCGGGGGTTACAATGAGCAGTTCTTC. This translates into CASGLVTSGGYNEQFF.

DNA for the CDR3: TGTGCCAGCAGCTTAGAGGGGATGGGCACTGAAGCTTTCTTT. Translating it yields CASSLEGMGTEAFF. The V call is TRBV7-9, the J call TRBJ1-1; D is possibly TRBD1 (5 bases). The germline V gene has CDR1 SEHNR and CDR2 FQNEAQ (reference sequence). Between the trimmed V and J ends, which lost 1 base and 4 bases, there was a span of 10 bases. The CDR3 totals 14 residues. Together with reference TRBV7-9 and TRBJ1-1, the CDR3 gives the full variable domain: DTGVSQNPRHKITKRGQNVTFRCDPISEHNRLYWYRQTLGQGPEFLTYFQNEAQLEKSRLLSDRFSAERPKGSFSTLEIQRTEQGDSAMYLCASSLEGMGTEAFFGQGTRLTVV.

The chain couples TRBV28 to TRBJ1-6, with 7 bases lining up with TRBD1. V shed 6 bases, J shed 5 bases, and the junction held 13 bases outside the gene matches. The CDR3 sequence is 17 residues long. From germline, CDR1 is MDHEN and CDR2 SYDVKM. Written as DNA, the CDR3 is TGTGCCAGCAGGCCGGGGGACGGGACAGTAAATAATTCACCCCTCCACTTT. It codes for CASRPGDGTVNNSPLHF.

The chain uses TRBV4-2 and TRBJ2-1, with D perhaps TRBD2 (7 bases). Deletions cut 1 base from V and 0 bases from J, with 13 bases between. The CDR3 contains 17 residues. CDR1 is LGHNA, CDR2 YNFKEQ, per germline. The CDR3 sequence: CASSQGLADSSYNEQFF. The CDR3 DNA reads TGTGCCAGCAGCCAAGGGCTAGCGGACAGCTCCTACAATGAGCAGTTCTTC.